A selection of T cell receptor beta chains follows, all from one sample in a study of STAT5B mutations in CD4+ large granular lymphocyte leukemia. The table came from immunoSEQ multiplex PCR; TCRdb's copy has only in-frame clones and leaves some out. This sample has approximately 27,000 clones, with about four fifths found just once. Sequenced material: CD4+ T cells from blood buffy coats. These receptors all stem from a human donor in good health. CDR3s include the opening cysteine and the closing phenylalanine or tryptophan. A D gene is named only where the DNA matches it firmly. The size entry is marked missing in some rows and otherwise reads once, few, many or a size class.

TRBV19,-,TRBD1,TRBJ2-5,CASSPGQGAQETQYF,TGTGCCAGTAGTCCCGGACAGGGGGCACAGGAGACCCAGTACTTC
TRBV15,-,TRBD1,TRBJ2-5,CATSSERAGGLKTQYF,TGTGCCACCAGCAGTGAAAGAGCAGGGGGCTTGAAGACCCAGTACTTC
TRBV5-1,-,-,TRBJ2-1,CASSLAKRINEQFF,TGCGCCAGCAGCCTGGCCAAAAGAATCAATGAGCAGTTCTTC
TRBV6-6,-,-,TRBJ1-3,CASRSSSGNTIYF,TGTGCCAGCAGGAGTTCCTCTGGAAACACCATATATTTT
TRBV11-2,-,-,TRBJ1-4,CASSLERTNEKLFF,TGTGCCAGCAGCTTGGAGAGAACTAATGAAAAACTGTTTTTT
TRBV7-2,few,TRBD1,TRBJ1-6,CASSRGTANSPLHF,TGTGCCAGCAGCCGGGGGACAGCGAATTCACCCCTCCACTTT
TRBV7-9,once,TRBD1,TRBJ2-2,CASSPDRGSNTFTGELFF,TGTGCCAGCAGCCCCGACAGGGGGTCCAATACATTCACCGGGGAGCTGTTTTTT
TRBV15,-,-,TRBJ2-3,CAVRRGESTDTQYF,TGTGCCGTCCGGCGCGGGGAGTCCACAGATACGCAGTATTTT
TRBV20-1,few,-,TRBJ2-7,CSAPDRSQQYF,TGCAGTGCTCCAGACAGGTCCCAGCAGTACTTC
TRBV19,-,TRBD1,TRBJ1-2,CASSIPTGTATF,TGTGCCAGTAGTATACCTACCGGGACAGCCACCTTC
TRBV7-9,-,TRBD2,TRBJ2-3,CASSSRLAGGGGAQYF,TGTGCCAGCAGCTCGAGACTAGCGGGGGGAGGGGGTGCGCAGTATTTT
TRBV6-5,-,-,TRBJ1-1,CASRTGGHGTEAFF,TGTGCCAGCCGGACGGGGGGGCATGGCACTGAAGCTTTCTTT
TRBV5-6,-,TRBD1,TRBJ2-5,CASSLGGRGLPETQYF,TGTGCCAGCAGCTTGGGGGGCAGGGGGCTCCCGGAGACCCAGTACTTC
TRBV28,-,-,TRBJ1-2,CASKASQGVGYGYTF,TGTGCCAGCAAAGCTTCACAGGGAGTGGGTTATGGCTACACCTTC
TRBV4-1,-,-,TRBJ2-5,CASSQDWPTPGTQYF,TGCGCCAGCAGCCAAGATTGGCCAACCCCAGGTACCCAGTACTTC
TRBV7-2,-,TRBD1,TRBJ1-2,CASSLTGVGGYTF,TGTGCCAGCAGCCTAACAGGGGTGGGGGGCTACACCTTC
TRBV5-1,-,TRBD2,TRBJ2-5,CASSFTSGRIGTQYF,TGCGCCAGCAGCTTTACTAGCGGGAGAATTGGGACCCAGTACTTC
TRBV9,-,-,TRBJ1-3,CASSEGWGGRGNTIYF,TGTGCCAGCAGCGAGGGTTGGGGGGGAAGAGGAAACACCATATATTTT
TRBV11-3,-,-,TRBJ1-6,CASRPGTVHNSPLHF,TGTGCCAGCAGACCCGGGACGGTACATAATTCACCCCTCCACTTT
TRBV28,-,-,TRBJ2-3,CASSFWVSTDTQYF,TGTGCCAGCAGTTTCTGGGTGAGCACAGATACGCAGTATTTT
TRBV19,-,TRBD2,TRBJ2-3,CASSSGATDTQYF,TGTGCCAGCTCCAGCGGGGCCACAGATACGCAGTATTTT
TRBV7-6,-,-,TRBJ2-2,CASSLRSETGELFF,TGTGCCAGCAGCTTACGATCCGAGACCGGGGAGCTGTTTTTT
TRBV7-6,-,TRBD2,TRBJ2-2,CASSLRGGPNTGELFF,TGTGCCAGCAGCTTACGGGGGGGCCCGAACACCGGGGAGCTGTTTTTT
TRBV9,once,-,TRBJ2-7,CASSVGAELTHEQYF,TGTGCCAGCAGCGTAGGGGCGGAACTCACCCACGAGCAGTACTTC
TRBV11-2,-,TRBD1,TRBJ2-7,CASSPGQGRVKGYEQYF,TGTGCCAGCAGCCCGGGACAGGGAAGGGTGAAGGGGTACGAGCAGTACTTC
TRBV7-2,-,-,TRBJ1-2,CASSNHLTDGYYGYTF,TGTGCCAGCAGCAACCACCTTACTGACGGTTACTATGGCTACACCTTC
TRBV18,-,-,TRBJ1-5,CASSIGSNQPQHF,TGTGCCAGCTCAATAGGTAGCAATCAGCCCCAGCATTTT
TRBV6-4,-,TRBD1,TRBJ1-2,CASTRGQLNYGYTF,TGTGCCAGCACGAGGGGACAGCTAAACTATGGCTACACCTTC
TRBV2,-,-,TRBJ2-1,CASILTGYGNEQFF,TGTGCCAGCATTCTCACAGGGTATGGGAATGAGCAGTTCTTC
TRBV25-1,few,TRBD2,TRBJ2-1,CASSALAGNEQFF,TGTGCCAGCAGTGCACTAGCGGGGAATGAGCAGTTCTTC
TRBV10-3,-,-,TRBJ1-2,CAISGTGGAEYDGYTF,TGTGCCATCAGTGGAACGGGAGGAGCAGAATATGATGGCTACACCTTC
TRBV19,-,-,TRBJ1-2,CASKMDSLVNYGYTF,TGTGCCAGCAAGATGGACAGTCTAGTTAACTATGGCTACACCTTC
TRBV5-1,few,-,TRBJ2-3,CASSPGGHGNTDTQYF,TGCGCCAGCAGCCCGGGGGGCCACGGAAACACAGATACGCAGTATTTT
TRBV7-9,-,-,TRBJ2-7,CASSLDTVSYEQYF,TGTGCCAGCAGCTTAGACACGGTCTCCTACGAGCAGTACTTC
TRBV5-1,once,TRBD2,TRBJ2-5,CASMGTSGRTQYF,TGCGCCAGCATGGGGACTAGCGGAAGGACCCAGTACTTC
TRBV5-1,once,-,TRBJ2-3,CASSVRQGGDTQYF,TGCGCCAGCAGCGTGAGGCAGGGGGGAGATACGCAGTATTTT
TRBV5-1,once,TRBD1,TRBJ1-2,CASSITGGTNYGYTF,TGCGCCAGCAGTATCACAGGGGGCACGAACTATGGCTACACCTTC
TRBV2,-,TRBD1,TRBJ2-1,CASSGGGRSSYNEQFF,TGTGCCAGCAGTGGAGGGGGCAGGAGCTCCTACAATGAGCAGTTCTTC
TRBV7-6,-,-,TRBJ2-3,CASSLGPAPDTQYF,TGTGCCAGCAGCTTAGGCCCAGCCCCAGATACGCAGTATTTT
TRBV9,-,-,TRBJ2-7,CASSASIGAYEQYF,TGTGCCAGCAGCGCCTCCATAGGGGCCTACGAGCAGTACTTC
TRBV30,-,-,TRBJ1-3,CAWSVTGFTGNTIYF,TGTGCCTGGAGTGTAACCGGGTTCACAGGAAACACCATATATTTT
TRBV5-4,-,TRBD1,TRBJ1-6,CASSLLGQANSYNSPLHF,TGTGCCAGCAGCTTGTTGGGACAGGCCAACTCCTATAATTCACCCCTCCACTTT
TRBV11-3,-,-,TRBJ2-7,CASSSDPSSYEQYF,TGTGCCAGCAGCTCCGACCCTAGCTCCTACGAGCAGTACTTC
TRBV28,-,-,TRBJ2-2,CASMSRGSYTGELFF,TGTGCCAGCATGAGCCGCGGTTCGTACACCGGGGAGCTGTTTTTT
TRBV18,few,-,TRBJ2-7,CASSPAGLINEQYF,TGTGCCAGCTCACCAGCGGGACTCATAAACGAGCAGTACTTC
TRBV7-9,once,TRBD1,TRBJ1-2,CASSDRGNYGYTF,TGTGCCAGCAGTGACAGGGGGAACTATGGCTACACCTTC
TRBV6-5,-,TRBD1,TRBJ1-2,CASRLGQGDYGYTF,TGTGCCAGCAGGCTCGGACAGGGGGACTATGGCTACACCTTC